This is a list of T cell receptor beta chains from one sample in a study of radiotherapy plus CTLA-4 blockade in lung cancer. Some clones are missing from TCRdb's copy, which holds only in-frame ones; the method was immunoSEQ multiplex PCR. The data contain 60,000 to 85,000 clones, around nine tenths of them singletons. The sequenced sample was peripheral blood, obtained from a patient treated with radiotherapy plus ipilimumab. Receptor source: a human donor with non-small cell lung cancer who had stable disease on radiotherapy plus ipilimumab. CDR3s include the opening cysteine and the closing phenylalanine or tryptophan. The order of the fields is clone size, J gene, V gene, D gene, CDR3 length, CDR3 DNA, CDR3 protein. A D gene is named only where the DNA matches it firmly. Clone size is given for some rows only: seen once, a few or many times, or a class if the clone is expanded.

.	TRBJ2-2	TRBV6-4	.	14	TGTGCCAGCAGTGCGCAGGGGGGCACCGGGGAGCTGTTTTTT	CASSAQGGTGELFF
.	TRBJ1-5	TRBV28	TRBD1	14	TGTGCCAGCAGCTTGACAGGGAGCAATCAGCCCCAGCATTTT	CASSLTGSNQPQHF
.	TRBJ2-2	TRBV28	.	12	TGTGCCAGCAGTTTAAGGACCGGGGAGCTGTTTTTT	CASSLRTGELFF
.	TRBJ2-7	TRBV6-5	.	11	TGTGCCAGCTCTCAAAACTACGAGCAGTACTTC	CASSQNYEQYF
.	TRBJ2-3	TRBV29-1	TRBD2	15	TGCAGCGTTGAAGTTCGGGGCGGGGGGGCGGAGACGCAGTATTTT	CSVEVRGGGAETQYF
.	TRBJ2-7	TRBV14	.	13	TGTGCCAGCAGCCAAATTCCAGGCCTCGAGCAGTACTTC	CASSQIPGLEQYF
.	TRBJ2-7	TRBV5-4	TRBD2	15	TGTGCCAGCAGCGATGGGACTAGCGGGAGCTACGAGCAGTACTTC	CASSDGTSGSYEQYF
.	TRBJ1-2	TRBV28	.	13	TGTGCCAGCCACGGGCCGCGCACCTATGGCTACACCTTC	CASHGPRTYGYTF
.	TRBJ2-1	TRBV19	.	15	TGTGCCAGTAGTATAGGTGGGAGACCCTACAATGAGCAGTTCTTC	CASSIGGRPYNEQFF
.	TRBJ2-1	TRBV9	TRBD2	17	TGTGCCAGCAGCGTAGCTGGGGAGGGAGGCGGAGGCAATGAGCAGTTCTTC	CASSVAGEGGGGNEQFF
.	TRBJ2-7	TRBV5-1	TRBD1	16	TGCGCCAGCAGTCGGATGACCGGGACAGGGACTTACGAGCAGTACTTC	CASSRMTGTGTYEQYF
once	TRBJ2-7	TRBV28	.	17	TGTGCCACCAGAGAGCTCCAGGCGCCTTACTCCTCCTACGAGCAGTACTTC	CATRELQAPYSSYEQYF
.	TRBJ2-2	TRBV29-1	TRBD2	17	TGCAGCGCCCGATTCAGCGGGAGGGCCCGAGATGGCGGGGAGCTGTTTTTT	CSARFSGRARDGGELFF
.	TRBJ2-2	TRBV5-1	.	14	TGCGCCAGCAGCTTGGATTGGGGCACCGGGGAGCTGTTTTTT	CASSLDWGTGELFF
.	TRBJ2-7	TRBV6-1	.	13	TGTGCCAGCAGTGTAACCCGTTCCTACGAGCAGTACTTC	CASSVTRSYEQYF